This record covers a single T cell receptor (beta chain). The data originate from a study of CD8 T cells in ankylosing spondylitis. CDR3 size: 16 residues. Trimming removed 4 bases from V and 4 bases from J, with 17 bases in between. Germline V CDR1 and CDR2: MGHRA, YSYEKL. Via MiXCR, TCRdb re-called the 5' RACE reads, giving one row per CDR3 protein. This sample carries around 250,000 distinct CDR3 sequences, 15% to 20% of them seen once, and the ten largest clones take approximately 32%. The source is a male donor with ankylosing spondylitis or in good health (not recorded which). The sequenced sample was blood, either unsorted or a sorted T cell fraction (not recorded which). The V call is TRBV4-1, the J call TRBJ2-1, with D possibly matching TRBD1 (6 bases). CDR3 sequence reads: CASSPPDSDYYNEQFF. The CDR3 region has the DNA TGCGCCAGCAGCCCGCCGGACAGTGACTATTACAATGAGCAGTTCTTC.